One sample yielded the 15 T cell receptor beta chains listed below, sequenced in a study of blood T cell repertoires in COVID-19. Here immunoSEQ multiplex PCR was the method, and the copy in TCRdb shows in-frame clones only, minus some. This sample has 290,000 or so clones; around 84% occur once, and the top ten carry around 1.4%. The sequenced material came from peripheral blood. The source is a man in his 70s with acute or convalescent COVID-19.

The rearrangement uses TRBV7-2 and TRBJ2-7; D gene unclear. The CDR3 covers 14 residues. Germline values: CDR1 SGHTA, CDR2 FQGNSA. V lost 5 bases and J 1 base, leaving 12 bases between the germline ends. CDR3 in DNA: TGTGCCAGCAGCCCCTTCGCGCTATCCTACGAGCAGTACTTC. The encoded protein is CASSPFALSYEQYF.

The CDR3, as DNA: TGTGCCAGCAGCCCGGGACAAAACTATGGCTACACCTTC. This encodes CASSPGQNYGYTF. The chain employs TRBV5-6 and TRBJ1-2; TRBD1 might be the D (6 bases). CDR1 and CDR2 from the germline V gene are SGHDT and YYEEEE. The CDR3 contains 13 residues. Trimming stripped 4 bases from V and 2 bases from J, with 9 bases between. Drawing the rest from reference TRBV5-6 and TRBJ1-2, the complete variable domain is DAGVTQSPTHLIKTRGQQVTLRCSPKSGHDTVSWYQQALGQGPQFIFQYYEEEERQRGNFPDRFSGHQFPNYSSELNVNALLLGDSALYLCASSPGQNYGYTFGSGTRLTVV.

V usage is TRBV4-2 and J usage is TRBJ2-2; D is perhaps TRBD1 (5 bases). The CDR3 totals 16 residues. V dropped 3 bases and J dropped 7 bases, with 18 bases sitting between them. Germline assignment: CDR1 LGHNA and CDR2 YNFKEQ. CDR3 loop: CASSHQARTPFGELFF. In nucleotides, the CDR3 is TGTGCCAGCAGCCACCAAGCGAGGACACCGTTCGGGGAGCTGTTTTTT.

The chain recombines TRBV28 with TRBJ1-6; TRBD1 is a possible D gene (6 bases). Trimming removed 7 bases from V and 6 bases from J, with 10 bases in between. CDR3 length: 13 residues. Germline assignment: CDR1 MDHEN and CDR2 SYDVKM. The chain's CDR3 is CASTNRANSPLHF. CDR3 DNA: TGTGCCAGCACCAACAGGGCTAATTCACCCCTCCACTTT.

The chain has TRBV4-3 and TRBJ2-2; TRBD1 matches at 11 bases. V dropped 4 bases and J dropped 4; count of bases not matched to a gene: 5. The CDR3 totals 16 residues. The germline V gene encodes CDR1 LGHNA and CDR2 YSLEER. The CDR3 nucleotides are TGCGCCAGCAGCCGAGGACAGGGGGCGGGCACCGGGGAGCTGTTTTTT. Its translation is CASSRGQGAGTGELFF.

The chain combines TRBV6-4 with TRBJ2-1; possible D gene TRBD2, 5 bases. The CDR3 has 15 residues. The germline V gene encodes CDR1 MRHNA and CDR2 SNTAGT. V lost 3 bases to trimming and J lost 0 bases, with 9 bases between them. CDR3 DNA: TGTGCCAGCAGTGAAATGGGGAGCTCCTACAATGAGCAGTTCTTC. It translates to CASSEMGSSYNEQFF.

The chain joins TRBV9 to TRBJ2-1, with D possibly TRBD2 on 7 matching bases. The germline V and J ends were trimmed by 3 bases and 1 base, with 11 bases remaining between them. This CDR3 spans 15 amino acids. Germline V gene lookup returns CDR1 SGDLS and CDR2 YYNGEE. The CDR3 here is CASSEGGKSYNEQFF. Written as DNA, the CDR3 is TGTGCCAGCAGCGAGGGGGGGAAGTCCTACAATGAGCAGTTCTTC.

A remark on this clone: At the DNA level, this CDR3 is encoded by other sequences in the same sample as well. The chain employs TRBV7-2 and TRBJ1-3; D not certain. CDR3 length equals 14 residues. Germline V lookup: CDR1 SGHTA, CDR2 FQGNSA. With 1 base removed from V and 0 bases from J, the gap between germline ends came to 4 bases. The CDR3 DNA follows: TGTGCCAGCAGCTTAGGCAGCTCTGGAAACACCATATATTTT. Translation gives CASSLGSSGNTIYF. Full variable domain (missing parts from reference TRBV7-2 and TRBJ1-3): GAGVSQSPSNKVTEKGKDVELRCDPISGHTALYWYRQSLGQGLEFLIYFQGNSAPDKSGLPSDRFSAERTGGSVSTLTIQRTQQEDSAVYLCASSLGSSGNTIYFGEGSWLTVV.

CDR3 protein: CSGAKILAGEQFF. DNA for the CDR3: TGCAGCGGAGCCAAGATTCTAGCGGGTGAGCAGTTCTTC. The J gene is TRBJ2-1, the V gene TRBV29-1, with 8 nucleotides matching TRBD2. Germline V gene lookup returns CDR1 SQVTM and CDR2 ANQGSEA. V lost 7 bases, J lost 9 bases, and 11 bases stayed unmatched. The CDR3 extends over 13 amino acids.

This chain connects TRBV9 to TRBJ2-5; TRBD1 matches 7 bases. This CDR3 is 15 amino acids long. Germline V CDR1 and CDR2: SGDLS, YYNGEE. V shed 1 base, J shed 4 bases, and the junction held 7 bases outside the gene matches. The CDR3 DNA is TGTGCCAGCAGCGTATATGACAGGGATTCAGAGACCCAGTACTTC. Its protein product is CASSVYDRDSETQYF.

The chain has TRBV19 and TRBJ1-6, with 9 bases lining up with TRBD1. This CDR3 contains 13 residues. V was clipped by 8 bases and J by 9 bases; unmatched bases: 5. Germline V gives CDR1 LNHDA, CDR2 SQIVND (reference sequence). The CDR3 region is CASGDRESSPLHF. The CDR3 region has the DNA TGTGCCAGTGGGGACAGGGAGAGTTCACCCCTCCACTTT. Using reference TRBV19 and TRBJ1-6 for the parts outside the CDR3, the full variable domain is DGGITQSPKYLFRKEGQNVTLSCEQNLNHDAMYWYRQDPGQGLRLIYYSQIVNDFQKGDIAEGYSVSREKKESFPLTVTSAQKNPTAFYLCASGDRESSPLHFGNGTRLTVT.

V gene TRBV5-1 combines with J gene TRBJ2-7; 10 bases line up with TRBD2. The germline gives CDR1 SGHRS, CDR2 YFSETQ. The V gene end was trimmed by 1 base and the J gene end by 0 bases; junction bases not matched to a gene: 7. This CDR3 spans 17 amino acids. The CDR3 spells CASSLLASGSSSYEQYF. The DNA of the CDR3 is TGCGCCAGCAGCTTGTTGGCTAGCGGGAGTAGCTCCTACGAGCAGTACTTC.

This chain joins TRBV18 and TRBJ1-2, with a weak D call TRBD1 (5 bases). CDR1 and CDR2 from the germline V gene are KGHSH and LQKENI. V gave up 2 bases and J gave up 4 bases, with 14 bases separating them. The CDR3 extends over 15 amino acids. The chain's CDR3 is CASSPSGTPSYGYTF. CDR3 nucleotides: TGTGCCAGCTCACCATCCGGGACTCCTAGCTATGGCTACACCTTC.

V usage is TRBV9 and J usage is TRBJ1-2; no clear D gene. The CDR3 has 16 amino acids. Germline lookup yields CDR1 SGDLS and CDR2 YYNGEE. The V gene lost 0 bases and the J gene lost 4 bases, with 16 bases spanning the gap. The CDR3 spells CASSVEPMTPGYGYTF. The CDR3 DNA sequence: TGTGCCAGCAGCGTAGAACCTATGACTCCTGGCTATGGCTACACCTTC.

Remarks on this clone: Other nucleotide sequences from this sample produce the same CDR3. J is TRBJ2-5 and V is TRBV6-5; the match to TRBD2 covers 9 bases. Germline V CDR1 and CDR2: MNHEY, SVGAGI. V lost 2 bases, J lost 3 bases, and 1 base stayed unmatched. CDR3 length: 14 amino acids. CDR3 bases: TGTGCCAGCAGTTACGCTAGCGGGAAAGAGACCCAGTACTTC. Encoded protein: CASSYASGKETQYF.